This TCR beta chain was documented in a study of T cell changes during pregnancy in multiple sclerosis. The protocol was immunoSEQ multiplex PCR, while the TCRdb copy is restricted to in-frame clones and leaves out a portion. Among about 89,000 clones listed, approximately 94% were seen once. Sequencing was performed on peripheral blood, taken in the third trimester of pregnancy. This receptor was taken from a female donor with multiple sclerosis, enrolled in a pregnancy study.

This CDR3 is CASTVDRASATEAFF. CDR3 DNA: TGTGCCAGCACCGTGGACAGGGCCAGTGCCACTGAAGCTTTCTTT. The gene calls are TRBV6-4 and TRBJ1-1; TRBD1 matches 8 bases. V lost 7 bases, J lost 4 bases, and 11 bases stayed unmatched. The germline gives CDR1 MRHNA, CDR2 SNTAGT. The length of the CDR3 is 15 residues.